These 9 T cell receptor beta chains were all obtained from the same sample, sequenced in a study of early T cells in non-severe SARS-CoV-2 infection (dated by TCRdb to the early 2020s). The protocol used for the library was 5' RACE. The reads were generated on a NextSeq 500. TCRdb applied fastp at Q25 and MiXCR to the public reads, then kept only in-frame beta chains. Rows with one shared CDR3 protein collapse into an entry with the most common genes and DNA. The sample table records about 63,000 distinct CDR3 sequences; about an eighth of these occur just once. About 4.3% of the sample comes from the top ten. Sequenced material: whole blood. These TCRs come from an adult who was a healthcare worker with PCR-confirmed SARS-CoV-2 infection or an uninfected control (not recorded which).

This clonotype was recorded at least ten times. The genes are TRBV18 and TRBJ1-2, with D possibly TRBD1 on 6 matching bases. This CDR3 contains 13 residues. Between the trimmed V and J ends, which lost 3 bases and 8 bases, there was a span of 13 bases. Germline assignment: CDR1 KGHSH and CDR2 LQKENI. CDR3 nucleotide sequence: TGTGCCAGCTCACCCTCGGACAGTCGCGGCTACACCTTC. As protein: CASSPSDSRGYTF.

There are many counts of this clonotype. J is TRBJ1-6 and V is TRBV5-6; D is perhaps TRBD1 (5 bases). Germline CDR1 reads SGHDT; CDR2 reads YYEEEE. V was trimmed by 4 bases and J by 0 bases, leaving 11 bases between them. This CDR3 has 16 residues. The CDR3 nucleotides read TGTGCCAGCAGCGGTTACAGGAGCTCCTATAATTCACCCCTCCACTTT. It codes for CASSGYRSSYNSPLHF.

Ten or more counts support this clonotype. CDR3 in amino acids: CASSGGLAGQETQYF. DNA of the CDR3: TGCGCCAGCAGCGGGGGACTAGCGGGGCAAGAGACCCAGTACTTC. This chain links TRBV5-1 with TRBJ2-5; TRBD2 matches 13 bases. The V and J ends lost 4 bases and 2 bases, in that order; junction bases with no gene match: 2. Germline CDR1 reads SGHRS; CDR2 reads YFSETQ. The CDR3 is 15 residues long. Filled out from reference TRBV5-1 and TRBJ2-5, the complete variable domain reads KAGVTQTPRYLIKTRGQQVTLSCSPISGHRSVSWYQQTPGQGLQFLFEYFSETQRNKGNFPGRFSGRQFSNSRSEMNVSTLELGDSALYLCASSGGLAGQETQYFGPGTRLLVL.

This clonotype was counted many times. The chain carries TRBV11-2 and TRBJ2-7; no definite D call. Germline V CDR1 and CDR2: SGHAT, FQNNGV. V was clipped by 3 bases and J by 2 bases, with 8 bases between them. This CDR3 comprises 13 residues. The CDR3 protein is CASSLGTTYEQYF. In DNA, the CDR3 is TGTGCCAGCAGCTTGGGCACCACCTACGAGCAGTACTTC.

V usage is TRBV7-8 and J usage is TRBJ2-6; the D gene could be TRBD1 or TRBD2 (6 bases each). The CDR3 length is 19 residues. V was clipped by 2 bases and J by 0 bases, with 17 bases between them. Per germline, CDR1 SGHVS and CDR2 FQNEAQ. CDR3 coding DNA: TGTGCCAGCAGCTTAAGACCGTGGAGGGGGAGCTCTGGGGCCAACGTCCTGACTTTC. As protein: CASSLRPWRGSSGANVLTF.

Ten or more counts support this clonotype. The chain joins TRBV11-3 to TRBJ1-1; D remains ambiguous. Trimming stripped 4 bases from V and 1 base from J, with 10 bases between. CDR1 and CDR2 (germline): SGHNT, YENEEA. This CDR3 is 14 amino acids long. The CDR3 sequence: CASSSGPTNTEAFF. The CDR3 DNA sequence: TGTGCCAGCAGCTCAGGACCTACGAACACTGAAGCTTTCTTT. Filled out from reference TRBV11-3 and TRBJ1-1, the complete variable domain reads EAGVVQSPRYKIIEKKQPVAFWCNPISGHNTLYWYLQNLGQGPELLIRYENEEAVDDSQLPKDRFSAERLKGVDSTLKIQPAELGDSAVYLCASSSGPTNTEAFFGQGTRLTVV.

The V gene is TRBV6-5, the J gene TRBJ2-3; D might be TRBD1 or TRBD2, each matching 6 bases. The germline V gene has CDR1 MNHEY and CDR2 SVGAGI. V was cut by 5 bases and J by 2 bases, with 14 bases left in between. The CDR3 consists of 15 residues. CDR3: CASSRGTPPTDTQYF. CDR3 sequence (DNA): TGTGCCAGCAGTCGCGGGACACCTCCCACAGATACGCAGTATTTT.

There are many counts of this clonotype. This sequence joins TRBV7-9 and TRBJ1-6; 7 bases are a match to TRBD1. The J segment lost 13 bases and the V segment lost 1 base, leaving 16 bases of the junction unmatched. Germline loops: CDR1 SEHNR, CDR2 FQNEAQ (reference sequence). CDR3 length equals 17 residues. CDR3 in amino acids: CASSLENDRVNRTPLHF. As DNA, the CDR3 is TGTGCCAGCAGCTTAGAGAACGACAGGGTCAACAGGACGCCCCTCCACTTT.

This clonotype turned up a few times. The chain links TRBV4-2 to TRBJ2-6, with a possible D match to TRBD1 (5 bases). This CDR3 region has 15 residues. Germline V gene data show CDR1 as LGHNA and CDR2 as YNFKEQ. Trimming removed 0 bases at V and 3 bases at J, with 6 bases between. The CDR3 is CASSQDRDGANVLTF. DNA of the CDR3: TGTGCCAGCAGCCAAGACAGGGATGGGGCCAACGTCCTGACTTTC.